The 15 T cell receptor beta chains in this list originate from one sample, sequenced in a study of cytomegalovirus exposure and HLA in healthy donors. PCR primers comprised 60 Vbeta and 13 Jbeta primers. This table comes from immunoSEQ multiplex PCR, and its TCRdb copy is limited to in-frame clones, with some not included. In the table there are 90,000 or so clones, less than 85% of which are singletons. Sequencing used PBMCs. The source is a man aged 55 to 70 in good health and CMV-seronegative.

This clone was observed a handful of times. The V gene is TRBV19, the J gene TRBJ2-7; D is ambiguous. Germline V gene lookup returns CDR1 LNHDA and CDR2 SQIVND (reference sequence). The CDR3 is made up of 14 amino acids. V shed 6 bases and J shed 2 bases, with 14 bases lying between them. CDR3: CASSKDKTAYEQYF. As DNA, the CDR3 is TGTGCCAGTAGCAAAGACAAGACGGCCTACGAGCAGTACTTC.

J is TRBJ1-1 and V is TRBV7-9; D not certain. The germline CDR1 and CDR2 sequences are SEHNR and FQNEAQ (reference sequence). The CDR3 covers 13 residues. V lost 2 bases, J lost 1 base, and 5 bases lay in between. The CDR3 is CASSLRGNTEAFF. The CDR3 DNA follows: TGTGCCAGCAGCTTACGAGGGAACACTGAAGCTTTCTTT.

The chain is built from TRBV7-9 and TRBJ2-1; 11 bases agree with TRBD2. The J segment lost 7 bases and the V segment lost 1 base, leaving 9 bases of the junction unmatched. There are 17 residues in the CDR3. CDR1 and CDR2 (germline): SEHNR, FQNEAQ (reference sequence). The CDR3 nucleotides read TGTGCCAGCAGCTTAGTGGTAGCGGGGGGGTTCCCAAATGAGCAGTTCTTC. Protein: CASSLVVAGGFPNEQFF.

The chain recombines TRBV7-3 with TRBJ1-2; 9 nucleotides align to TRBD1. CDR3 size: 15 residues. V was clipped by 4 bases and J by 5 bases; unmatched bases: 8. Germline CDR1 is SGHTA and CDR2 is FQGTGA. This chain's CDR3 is CASSSGRTGEYGYTF. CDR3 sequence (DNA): TGTGCCAGCAGCTCAGGCCGGACAGGGGAATATGGCTACACCTTC.

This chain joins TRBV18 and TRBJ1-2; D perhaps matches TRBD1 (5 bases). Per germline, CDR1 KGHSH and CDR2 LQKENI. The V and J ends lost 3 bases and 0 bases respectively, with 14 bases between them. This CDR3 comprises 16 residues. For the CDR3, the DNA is TGTGCCAGCTCACCCACGGAGGGGCTAGCTAACTATGGCTACACCTTC. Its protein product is CASSPTEGLANYGYTF. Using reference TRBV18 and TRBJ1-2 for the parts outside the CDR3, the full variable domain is NAGVMQNPRHLVRRRGQEARLRCSPMKGHSHVYWYRQLPEEGLKFMVYLQKENIIDESGMPKERFSAEFPKEGPSILRIQQVVRGDSAAYFCASSPTEGLANYGYTFGSGTRLTVV.

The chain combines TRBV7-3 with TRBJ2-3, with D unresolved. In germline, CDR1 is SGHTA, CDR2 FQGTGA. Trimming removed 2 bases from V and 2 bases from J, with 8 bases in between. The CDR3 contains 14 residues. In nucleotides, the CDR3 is TGTGCCAGCAGCTTACGCGGCACCACAGATACGCAGTATTTT. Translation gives CASSLRGTTDTQYF. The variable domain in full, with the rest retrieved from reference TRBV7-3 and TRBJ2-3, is GAGVSQTPSNKVTEKGKYVELRCDPISGHTALYWYRQSLGQGPEFLIYFQGTGAADDSGLPNDRFFAVRPEGSVSTLKIQRTERGDSAVYLCASSLRGTTDTQYFGPGTRLTVL.

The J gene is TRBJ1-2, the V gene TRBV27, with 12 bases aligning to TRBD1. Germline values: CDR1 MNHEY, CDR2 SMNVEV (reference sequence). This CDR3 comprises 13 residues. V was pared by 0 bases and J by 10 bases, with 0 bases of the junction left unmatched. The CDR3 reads CASSLSGQGAYTF. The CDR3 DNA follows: TGTGCCAGCAGTTTATCGGGACAGGGGGCCTACACCTTC.

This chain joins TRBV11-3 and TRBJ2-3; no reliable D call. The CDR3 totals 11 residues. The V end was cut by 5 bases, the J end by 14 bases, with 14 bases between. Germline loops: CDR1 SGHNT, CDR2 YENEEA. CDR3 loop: CASSRLALRYF. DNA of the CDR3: TGTGCCAGCAGCCGACTTGCACTCCGGTATTTT.

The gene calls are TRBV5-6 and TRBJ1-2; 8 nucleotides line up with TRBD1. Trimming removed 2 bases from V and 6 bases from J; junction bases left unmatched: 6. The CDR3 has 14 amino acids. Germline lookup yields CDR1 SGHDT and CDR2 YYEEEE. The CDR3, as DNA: TGTGCCAGCAGCTTCAATGACAGGGGTAATGGCTACACCTTC. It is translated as CASSFNDRGNGYTF.

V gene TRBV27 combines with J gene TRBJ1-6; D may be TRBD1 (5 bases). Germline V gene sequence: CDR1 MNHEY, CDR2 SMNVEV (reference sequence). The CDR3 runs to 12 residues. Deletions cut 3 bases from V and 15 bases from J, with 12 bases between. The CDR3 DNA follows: TGTGCCAGCAGTTTGGAGGGGTTTGTCCTCCACTTT. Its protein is CASSLEGFVLHF.

CDR3 DNA sequence: TGCGCCAGCAGCCCGGGACAGGGGGTAAGCTCGAATCAGCCCCAGCATTTT. Its protein is CASSPGQGVSSNQPQHF. V and J are TRBV5-1 and TRBJ1-5; TRBD1 matches at 11 bases. The V segment lost 4 bases and the J segment 4 bases; nucleotides outside the gene matches: 10. The CDR3 covers 17 residues. From germline, CDR1 is SGHRS and CDR2 YFSETQ.

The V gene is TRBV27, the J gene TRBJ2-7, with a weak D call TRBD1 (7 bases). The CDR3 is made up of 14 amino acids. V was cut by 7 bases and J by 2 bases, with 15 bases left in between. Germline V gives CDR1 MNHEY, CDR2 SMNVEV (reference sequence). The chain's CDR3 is CASKLAGTAYEQYF. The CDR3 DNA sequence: TGTGCCAGCAAACTAGCCGGGACAGCCTACGAGCAGTACTTC.

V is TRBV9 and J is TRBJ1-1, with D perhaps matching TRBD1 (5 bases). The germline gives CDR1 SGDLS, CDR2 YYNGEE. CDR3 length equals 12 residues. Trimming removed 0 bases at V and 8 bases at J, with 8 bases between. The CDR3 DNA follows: TGTGCCAGCAGCGTAGGGGGCAGGGAAGCTTTCTTT. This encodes CASSVGGREAFF. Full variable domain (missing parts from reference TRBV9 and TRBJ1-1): DSGVTQTPKHLITATGQRVTLRCSPRSGDLSVYWYQQSLDQGLQFLIQYYNGEERAKGNILERFSAQQFPDLHSELNLSSLELGDSALYFCASSVGGREAFFGQGTRLTVV.

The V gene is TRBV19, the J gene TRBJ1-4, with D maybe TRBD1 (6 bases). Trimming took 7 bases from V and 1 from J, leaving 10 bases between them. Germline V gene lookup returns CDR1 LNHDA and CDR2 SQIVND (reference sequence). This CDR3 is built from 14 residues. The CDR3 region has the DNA TGTGCCAGTACCGCACAGGGAACTAATGAAAAACTGTTTTTT. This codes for CASTAQGTNEKLFF.

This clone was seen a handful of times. CDR3 nucleotides: TGCGCCAGCAGCATACAGGGAGAGTTTAACTATGGCTACACCTTC. This gives the protein CASSIQGEFNYGYTF. J is TRBJ1-2 and V is TRBV5-1, with a possible D match to TRBD1 (6 bases). The CDR3 contains 15 residues. Trimming cost V 4 bases and J 1 base, with 14 bases left between them. Germline V lookup: CDR1 SGHRS, CDR2 YFSETQ.